Listed here are 23 T cell receptor beta chains from one sample, sequenced in a study of coeliac disease. Data came from immunoSEQ multiplex PCR; TCRdb stores just in-frame clones and leaves some out. The sample records around 5,000 clones, more than 55% being singletons. Sequences were obtained from lymphocytes from the gut lamina propria. Receptors were obtained from a woman between 40 and 50 years old.

The rearrangement uses TRBV6-5 and TRBJ2-7; 10 nucleotides align to TRBD1. The trim removed 0 bases at V and 3 bases at J, leaving 2 bases unmatched. The CDR3 consists of 15 residues. Germline V lookup: CDR1 MNHEY, CDR2 SVGAGI. CDR3 region: CASSYSTGGLYEQYF. CDR3 nucleotide sequence: TGTGCCAGCAGTTACTCGACAGGGGGCCTCTACGAGCAGTACTTC.

The CDR3 protein is CASRKEMNTEAFF. The CDR3 nucleotides are TGTGCCAGCAGAAAGGAGATGAACACTGAAGCTTTCTTT. This chain joins TRBV7-8 and TRBJ1-1, with unresolved D. Trimming shortened V by 6 bases and J by 0 bases, and 8 bases separated the two germline ends. Germline V CDR1 and CDR2: SGHVS, FQNEAQ. The CDR3 consists of 13 residues.

This clone has only a few counts. This sequence joins TRBV29-1 and TRBJ1-2; D remains ambiguous. The V end lost 7 bases, the J end lost 5 bases, and 11 bases lay between the germline ends. This CDR3 has 11 amino acids. Germline lookup yields CDR1 SQVTM and CDR2 ANQGSEA. The CDR3 protein is CSAQAFYGYTF. CDR3 nucleotide sequence: TGCAGCGCCCAGGCCTTTTATGGCTACACCTTC.

This clone has only a few counts. The J gene is TRBJ2-3, the V gene TRBV9; unclear D gene. CDR3 length: 15 amino acids. Germline lookup yields CDR1 SGDLS and CDR2 YYNGEE. V was clipped by 3 bases and J by 2 bases, with 13 bases between them. This CDR3 is CASSGAQVSTDTQYF. CDR3 DNA sequence: TGTGCCAGCAGCGGAGCCCAGGTTTCCACAGATACGCAGTATTTT.

This CDR3 reads CASSAGTGGDEQFF. CDR3 sequence (DNA): TGTGCCAGCTCGGCCGGGACAGGGGGTGATGAGCAGTTCTTC. The V and J genes are TRBV18 and TRBJ2-1; 11 bases match TRBD1. The CDR3 length is 14 residues. Germline assignment: CDR1 KGHSH and CDR2 LQKENI. The V segment lost 6 bases and the J segment 8 bases; nucleotides outside the gene matches: 6. Supplemented by reference TRBV18 and TRBJ2-1, the full variable domain reads NAGVMQNPRHLVRRRGQEARLRCSPMKGHSHVYWYRQLPEEGLKFMVYLQKENIIDESGMPKERFSAEFPKEGPSILRIQQVVRGDSAAYFCASSAGTGGDEQFFGPGTRLTVL.

The V and J genes are TRBV10-3 and TRBJ1-1; D remains unclear. V lost 2 bases and J 2 bases, leaving 12 bases between the germline ends. The germline V gene has CDR1 ENHRY and CDR2 SYGVKD. The CDR3 loop spans 15 amino acids. Written as DNA, the CDR3 is TGTGCCATCAGTGAGCCCCCCGTTGTCAACACTGAAGCTTTCTTT. Its protein product is CAISEPPVVNTEAFF.

The CDR3 coding sequence is TGTGCCAGCAGCTTCGCCACAAACAATGAGCAGTTCTTC. Amino acids: CASSFATNNEQFF. The V gene is TRBV5-4, the J gene TRBJ2-1; D gene ambiguous. The CDR3 has 13 residues. The V and J ends lost 2 bases and 5 bases respectively, with 8 bases between them. Germline V gives CDR1 SGHNT, CDR2 YYREEE (reference sequence).

This clone appeared once. The gene calls are TRBV7-2 and TRBJ2-6; no clear D. This CDR3 contains 16 residues. V gave up 1 base and J gave up 0 bases, with 7 bases separating them. CDR1 and CDR2 from the germline V gene are SGHTA and FQGNSA. CDR3 DNA sequence: TGTGCCAGCAGCTTAGGCACTCTCTCTGGGGCCAACGTCCTGACTTTC. Its protein is CASSLGTLSGANVLTF.

This clone occurred once. The chain is built from TRBV28 and TRBJ2-5; D not resolved. V lost 4 bases and J lost 5, with 14 bases in between. The V gene's germline CDR1 is MDHEN and CDR2 SYDVKM. CDR3 length: 14 amino acids. The CDR3 region is CASSSFDSTETQYF. The CDR3 DNA reads TGTGCCAGCAGTTCCTTCGATAGCACGGAGACCCAGTACTTC. The variable domain in full, completed from reference TRBV28 and TRBJ2-5, reads DVKVTQSSRYLVKRTGEKVFLECVQDMDHENMFWYRQDPGLGLRLIYFSYDVKMKEKGDIPEGYSVSREKKERFSLILESASTNQTSMYLCASSSFDSTETQYFGPGTRLLVL.

The chain links TRBV11-2 to TRBJ1-4; D is unclear. The CDR3 has 14 amino acids. Trimming shortened V by 1 base and J by 7 bases, and 10 bases separated the two germline ends. Germline CDR1 and CDR2: SGHAT and FQNNGV. The CDR3 nucleotides are TGTGCCAGCAGCTTAGTTTTCAGATCTGAAAAACTGTTTTTT. The encoded protein is CASSLVFRSEKLFF.

J is TRBJ2-7 and V is TRBV7-9; D is ambiguous. Germline V lookup: CDR1 SEHNR, CDR2 FQNEAQ (reference sequence). Trimming removed 0 bases from V and 1 base from J, with 4 bases in between. This CDR3 is built from 13 residues. CDR3 DNA: TGTGCCAGCAGCTTAGCCGGGTCCTACGAGCAGTACTTC. The encoded protein is CASSLAGSYEQYF. Full variable domain (remainder filled in from reference TRBV7-9 and TRBJ2-7): DTGVSQNPRHKITKRGQNVTFRCDPISEHNRLYWYRQTLGQGPEFLTYFQNEAQLEKSRLLSDRFSAERPKGSFSTLEIQRTEQGDSAMYLCASSLAGSYEQYFGPGTRLTVT.

CDR3 sequence (DNA): TGCGCCAGCAGCTCACCCGAGCTAGAAAACATTCAGTACTTC. Protein: CASSSPELENIQYF. The gene calls are TRBV5-1 and TRBJ2-4; D ambiguous. The CDR3 is made up of 14 amino acids. V was pared by 3 bases and J by 5 bases, with 12 bases between. Germline V CDR1 and CDR2: SGHRS, YFSETQ.

The gene calls are TRBV4-2 and TRBJ2-7; 8 bases fit TRBD2. Trimming took 0 bases from V and 3 from J; bases not matched to a gene: 7. CDR1 is LGHNA and CDR2 is YNFKEQ in the germline V gene. The CDR3 is 16 residues long. The CDR3 nucleotides read TGTGCCAGCAGCCAAGAACGAACTAGCGGTCTCTACGAGCAGTACTTC. As protein: CASSQERTSGLYEQYF.

This chain connects TRBV28 to TRBJ1-4; D ambiguous. The length of the CDR3 is 12 residues. Germline CDR1 and CDR2: MDHEN and SYDVKM. V lost 7 bases, J lost 7 bases, and 10 bases lay in between. The CDR3 DNA is TGTGCCAGCAACCCCCCCGGTGAAAAACTGTTTTTT. This codes for CASNPPGEKLFF.

The chain is built from TRBV5-4 and TRBJ2-5, with D possibly TRBD1 on 5 matching bases. There are 13 residues in the CDR3. Between the trimmed V and J ends, which lost 4 bases and 5 bases, there was a span of 12 bases. The germline V gene has CDR1 SGHNT and CDR2 YYREEE (reference sequence). In DNA, the CDR3 is TGTGCCAGCAGCCCCGGACAAACCGAGACCCAGTACTTC. It codes for CASSPGQTETQYF.

V gene TRBV12-5 combines with J gene TRBJ2-2; TRBD1 is a possible D gene (5 bases). Per the germline V gene, CDR1 is LGHNT and CDR2 is FRNRAP. The CDR3 runs 12 residues. Trimming cost V 3 bases and J 13 bases, with 12 bases left between them. The CDR3 spells CASGFSAGRLFF. For the CDR3, the DNA is TGTGCTAGTGGTTTCTCGGCAGGGCGGCTGTTTTTT.

The chain uses TRBV6-5 and TRBJ1-2, with D possibly TRBD1 on 5 matching bases. Per the germline V gene, CDR1 is MNHEY and CDR2 is SVGAGI. V shed 6 bases and J shed 7 bases, with 15 bases lying between them. The CDR3 length is 13 residues. The CDR3 protein is CASSVSGPPGYTF. Written as DNA, the CDR3 is TGTGCCAGCAGCGTCTCAGGGCCCCCTGGCTACACCTTC.

V and J are TRBV29-1 and TRBJ1-1, with D uncertain. The CDR3 consists of 15 residues. CDR1 is SQVTM, CDR2 ANQGSEA, per germline. Trimming cost V 6 bases and J 1 base, with 18 bases left between them. The CDR3 loop is CSVFQSGDQNTEAFF. Written as DNA, the CDR3 is TGCAGCGTATTCCAGAGCGGGGATCAGAACACTGAAGCTTTCTTT.

The chain employs TRBV10-1 and TRBJ2-5, with D possibly matching TRBD1 (6 bases). The germline V gene encodes CDR1 WNHNN and CDR2 SYGVQD (reference sequence). This CDR3 has 13 residues. Deletions cut 1 base from V and 7 bases from J, with 10 bases between. In DNA, the CDR3 is TGCGCCAGCAGTGAGTTACAGGGTGCGACCCAGTACTTC. Encoded protein: CASSELQGATQYF.

V gene TRBV28 combines with J gene TRBJ1-2, with 9 bases identical to TRBD1. The germline V gene has CDR1 MDHEN and CDR2 SYDVKM. The J segment lost 6 bases and the V segment lost 3 bases, leaving 5 bases of the junction unmatched. The CDR3 spans 14 residues. In DNA form, the CDR3 reads TGTGCCAGCAGTTTTGAGGGACAGGGTGATGGCTACACCTTC. Translation: CASSFEGQGDGYTF.

The chain is built from TRBV7-6 and TRBJ2-5, with D possibly TRBD1 on 6 matching bases. The V end was cut by 2 bases, the J end by 1 base, with 11 bases between. This CDR3 is 15 amino acids long. Per germline, CDR1 SGHVS and CDR2 FNYEAQ. The CDR3 DNA is TGTGCCAGCAGCTTATTGACAGGCCCCCAAGAGACCCAGTACTTC. It encodes CASSLLTGPQETQYF.

This clone was found once. The genes are TRBV4-3 and TRBJ2-5; 11 positions agree with TRBD2. Germline CDR1 reads LGHNA; CDR2 reads YSLEER. The CDR3 is 15 residues long. V trimming: 1 base; J trimming: 5 bases; junction bases outside the gene matches: 3. The CDR3 region has the DNA TGCGCCAGCAGCCAAGTACTAGCGGGAGTTGAGACCCAGTACTTC. Protein product: CASSQVLAGVETQYF.

The chain uses TRBV6-6 and TRBJ2-3; 8 bases are a match to TRBD2. The germline gives CDR1 MNHNY, CDR2 SVGAGI (reference sequence). Trimming cost V 6 bases and J 2 bases; bases outside gene matches: 4. The CDR3 runs 14 residues. The CDR3: CASSLAGSTDTQYF. The CDR3 bases are TGTGCCAGCAGCCTAGCGGGTTCCACAGATACGCAGTATTTT.